These 26 T cell receptor beta chains were sequenced from one sample in a study of T cells after yellow fever vaccination. TCRdb re-derived calls from the 5' RACE reads in MiXCR, one entry per CDR3 protein. The sample lists about 31,000 distinct CDR3 sequences; 10% were seen once. The material was PBMCs, either bulk or a sorted T-cell subset (CD4+, CD8+, memory, or dextramer-sorted; not recorded which), obtained roughly 15 days after the first yellow fever vaccination. The receptors here all came from a man younger than 30 who received the YFV17D yellow fever vaccine.

This clonotype was counted ten times or more. Here the CDR3 reads CASSLNRDNEKLFF. CDR3 sequence (DNA): TGTGCCAGCAGTTTAAACAGGGATAATGAAAAACTGTTTTTT. The chain couples TRBV27 to TRBJ1-4; D might be TRBD1 (6 bases). Germline V lookup: CDR1 MNHEY, CDR2 SMNVEV (reference sequence). CDR3 length: 14 amino acids. Trimming shortened V by 2 bases and J by 4 bases, and 8 bases separated the two germline ends. The full variable domain, rest sourced from reference TRBV27 and TRBJ1-4, is EAQVTQNPRYLITVTGKKLTVTCSQNMNHEYMSWYRQDPGLGLRQIYYSMNVEVTDKGDVPEGYKVSRKEKRNFPLILESPSPNQTSLYFCASSLNRDNEKLFFGSGTQLSVL.

This clonotype appeared many times. This chain connects TRBV4-3 to TRBJ2-1; the D gene is possibly TRBD1 (5 bases). Germline V lookup: CDR1 LGHNA, CDR2 YSLEER. Trimming shortened V by 0 bases and J by 9 bases, and 9 bases separated the two germline ends. The CDR3 has 13 amino acids. This CDR3 reads CASSQDRVAEQFF. CDR3 nucleotide sequence: TGCGCCAGCAGCCAAGACAGGGTTGCTGAGCAGTTCTTC.

There are a few counts of this clonotype. This rearrangement joins TRBV29-1 to TRBJ2-3, with 11 nucleotides matching TRBD2. The CDR3 runs to 16 residues. J lost 3 bases, V lost 6 bases, and 11 bases had no gene match. Germline lookup yields CDR1 SQVTM and CDR2 ANQGSEA. CDR3 amino acids: CSVGGTSGRGTDTQYF. Written as DNA, the CDR3 is TGCAGCGTGGGGGGGACTAGCGGACGGGGTACAGATACGCAGTATTTT.

Many counts were recorded for this clonotype. This chain links TRBV4-1 with TRBJ1-4; D perhaps matches TRBD1 (5 bases). V was clipped by 4 bases and J by 8 bases, with 11 bases between them. The CDR3 has 13 residues. Germline assignment: CDR1 MGHRA and CDR2 YSYEKL. For the CDR3, the DNA is TGCGCCAGCAGCCTGGGGGGAGCGGAAAAACTGTTTTTT. Translation gives CASSLGGAEKLFF.

This clonotype was counted at least ten times. V gene TRBV21-1 combines with J gene TRBJ2-5; TRBD1 is the table's D call, not checked against the DNA. TRBV21-1 is assigned pseudogene status. This CDR3 comprises 12 residues. CDR3 loop: CARRGQEETQYF. Written as DNA, the CDR3 is TGTGCCCGACGGGGACAAGAAGAGACCCAGTACTTC.

This clonotype was recorded at least ten times. The V and J genes are TRBV6-2 or TRBV6-3 and TRBJ2-7; 8 positions match TRBD1. CDR1 and CDR2 (germline): MNHEY, SVGEGT. The V gene end was trimmed by 8 bases and the J gene end by 8 bases; junction bases not matched to a gene: 8. There are 12 residues in the CDR3. The CDR3 region has the DNA TGTGCCAGCGGGTCGACAGGGGTTAAGCAGTACGTC. Encoded protein: CASGSTGVKQYV.

This clonotype has at least ten counts. This chain connects TRBV27 to TRBJ1-2; D unresolved. The CDR3 contains 14 residues. Trimming shortened V by 4 bases and J by 3 bases, and 12 bases separated the two germline ends. Per the germline V gene, CDR1 is MNHEY and CDR2 is SMNVEV (reference sequence). CDR3 residues: CASSSGNSYYGYTF. In DNA, the CDR3 is TGTGCCAGCAGTTCCGGGAACTCGTACTATGGCTACACCTTC.

This clonotype has at least ten counts. V gene TRBV20-1 combines with J gene TRBJ1-5; D is unclear. The CDR3 has 12 amino acids. From germline, CDR1 is DFQATT and CDR2 SNEGSKA (reference sequence). CDR3 amino acids: CSAIRLNQPQHF. The CDR3 nucleotides read TGCAGCGCCATCAGGCTCAATCAGCCCCAGCATTTT.

This clonotype has only a few counts. This chain connects TRBV7-2 to TRBJ2-5; 7 nucleotides agree with TRBD2. The CDR3 consists of 15 residues. The junction had 6 bases not matched to a gene; V was cut back by 4 bases and J by 1 base. Germline CDR1 is SGHTA and CDR2 is FQGNSA. The CDR3 region is CASSWGGGTQETQYF. The CDR3, as DNA: TGTGCCAGCAGCTGGGGGGGGGGGACCCAAGAGACCCAGTACTTC. Full variable domain (remainder filled in from reference TRBV7-2 and TRBJ2-5): GAGVSQSPSNKVTEKGKDVELRCDPISGHTALYWYRQSLGQGLEFLIYFQGNSAPDKSGLPSDRFSAERTGGSVSTLTIQRTQQEDSAVYLCASSWGGGTQETQYFGPGTRLLVL.

This clonotype was seen repeatedly, ten times or more. The chain has TRBV18 and TRBJ1-1, with 9 nucleotides matching TRBD1. CDR1 is KGHSH, CDR2 LQKENI, per germline. The CDR3 consists of 14 residues. Losses at the gene ends were 4 bases for V and 6 bases for J; bases not matched to a gene: 6. The CDR3 loop is CASSLQGASAEAFF. In nucleotides, the CDR3 is TGTGCCAGCTCACTACAGGGGGCAAGCGCTGAAGCTTTCTTT.

Many counts were recorded for this clonotype. This sequence joins TRBV12-5 and TRBJ2-3; D perhaps matches TRBD2 (6 bases). The CDR3 is 16 residues long. Trimming took off 0 bases at V and 0 bases at J, with 10 bases between the two ends. Germline CDR1 LGHNT, CDR2 FRNRAP. The CDR3 region is CASGLVVAVSTDTQYF. Here the CDR3 DNA reads TGTGCTAGTGGTTTGGTAGTAGCGGTGAGCACAGATACGCAGTATTTT.

The table lists this clonotype with many counts. The J gene is TRBJ2-1, the V gene TRBV7-2, with 11 bases matching TRBD1. The CDR3 extends over 14 amino acids. The V gene end was trimmed by 5 bases and the J gene end by 15 bases; junction bases not matched to a gene: 12. Germline CDR1 SGHTA, CDR2 FQGNSA. As DNA, the CDR3 is TGTGCCAGCAGCGCCCGGACAGGGGGCCGGGAGGTGTTCTTC. Translated: CASSARTGGREVFF.

Comment on this clonotype: A read error may explain this, as a much larger clone is one base away. The CDR3 DNA reads TGCGCCAGCAGCCGGCCAAGTGGTTCCTACAATGAGCAGTTCTTC. Amino acid sequence: CASSRPSGSYNEQFF. J is TRBJ2-1 and V is TRBV5-1; no firm D call. CDR1 and CDR2 (germline): SGHRS, YFSETQ. V was trimmed by 4 bases and J by 1 base, leaving 12 bases between them. This CDR3 has 15 amino acids. Variable domain in full (rest from reference TRBV5-1 and TRBJ2-1): KAGVTQTPRYLIKTRGQQVTLSCSPISGHRSVSWYQQTPGQGLQFLFEYFSETQRNKGNFPGRFSGRQFSNSRSEMNVSTLELGDSALYLCASSRPSGSYNEQFFGPGTRLTVL.

This clonotype was picked up many times. The gene calls are TRBV9 and TRBJ2-3, with 13 positions matching TRBD2. V trimming: 6 bases; J trimming: 0 bases; junction bases outside the gene matches: 7. Germline values: CDR1 SGDLS, CDR2 YYNGEE. The CDR3 covers 17 residues. The chain's CDR3 is CASTRTTSGGSTDTQYF. The CDR3 DNA reads TGTGCCAGCACCCGAACGACTAGCGGGGGGAGCACAGATACGCAGTATTTT. Based on the CDR3 plus reference TRBV9 and TRBJ2-3, the full variable domain is DSGVTQTPKHLITATGQRVTLRCSPRSGDLSVYWYQQSLDQGLQFLIQYYNGEERAKGNILERFSAQQFPDLHSELNLSSLELGDSALYFCASTRTTSGGSTDTQYFGPGTRLTVL.

This clonotype has a count of ten or more. The chain joins TRBV20-1 to TRBJ2-1, with 9 bases identical to TRBD2. Germline CDR1 is DFQATT and CDR2 is SNEGSKA (reference sequence). This CDR3 comprises 16 residues. Germline trimming cut 3 bases from V and 0 bases from J; bases unmatched to any gene: 6. The CDR3 reads CSASVLAGASYNEQFF. CDR3 DNA sequence: TGCAGTGCTAGCGTCTTAGCGGGGGCCTCCTACAATGAGCAGTTCTTC.

This clonotype was detected many times. V usage is TRBV7-2 and J usage is TRBJ2-5, with 7 positions matching TRBD2. CDR3 length equals 14 residues. J lost 5 bases, V lost 5 bases, and 8 bases had no gene match. Germline V CDR1 and CDR2: SGHTA, FQGNSA. DNA of the CDR3: TGTGCCAGCAGCCCCTCGACTAGCTCGGAGACCCAGTACTTC. Its translation: CASSPSTSSETQYF.

This clonotype was seen many times. The chain recombines TRBV9 with TRBJ2-5; 9 positions agree with TRBD2. The CDR3 totals 15 residues. The ends lost 3 bases at V and 5 bases at J; junction bases unmatched: 8. The germline gives CDR1 SGDLS, CDR2 YYNGEE. The CDR3 is CASSAGLAGDETQYF. In DNA, the CDR3 is TGTGCCAGCAGCGCGGGTTTAGCGGGGGATGAGACCCAGTACTTC.

In its sample, this clonotype was seen many times. The rearrangement uses TRBV5-1 and TRBJ2-3; perhaps TRBD1 as D (6 bases). V lost 2 bases, J lost 5 bases, and 15 bases lay in between. The germline V gene has CDR1 SGHRS and CDR2 YFSETQ. This CDR3 spans 15 amino acids. CDR3: CASSLTGPIGDTQYF. Written as DNA, the CDR3 is TGCGCCAGCAGCTTAACAGGGCCGATAGGAGATACGCAGTATTTT.

The sample holds many counts of this clonotype. This chain links TRBV4-2 with TRBJ1-1; TRBD1 aligns across 7 bases. V shed 0 bases and J 4 bases; nucleotides not matched to a gene: 5. The CDR3 runs to 15 residues. CDR1 is LGHNA, CDR2 YNFKEQ, per germline. CDR3 sequence (DNA): TGTGCCAGCAGCCAAGAACAGGGGATTACCACTGAAGCTTTCTTT. Translating it yields CASSQEQGITTEAFF.

Many counts were recorded for this clonotype. The V gene is TRBV30, the J gene TRBJ2-5; TRBD2 matches 13 bases. The CDR3 has 15 amino acids. Germline V gene sequence: CDR1 GTSNPN, CDR2 SVGIG (reference sequence). Unmatched junction bases numbered 10, after V lost 7 bases and J lost 5 bases. CDR3 sequence reads: CAYGLAGALAETQYF. CDR3 bases: TGTGCCTATGGACTAGCGGGGGCCCTTGCGGAGACCCAGTACTTC.

This clonotype was counted at least ten times. The chain combines TRBV28 with TRBJ2-6; D could derive from TRBD1 or TRBD2 (7 bases each). Germline CDR1 reads MDHEN; CDR2 reads SYDVKM. The CDR3 has 18 amino acids. With 7 bases removed from V and 1 base from J, the gap between germline ends came to 20 bases. CDR3 in DNA: TGTGCCAGCACCCAGGGGGGGGGCGCCCATTCTGGGGCCAACGTCCTGACTTTC. Translating gives CASTQGGGAHSGANVLTF.

This clonotype was seen repeatedly, ten times or more. The chain has TRBV7-8 and TRBJ2-7; the D call may be TRBD1 or TRBD2 (5 bases each). Germline V gene lookup returns CDR1 SGHVS and CDR2 FQNEAQ. V was pared by 4 bases and J by 4 bases, with 11 bases between. The CDR3 sequence is 13 residues long. CDR3 sequence (DNA): TGTGCCAGCAGCTCGGGACGTTTATACGAGCAGTACTTC. Its protein is CASSSGRLYEQYF.

This clonotype has just a few counts. The chain links TRBV20-1 to TRBJ1-2; D is unresolved. The CDR3 extends over 13 amino acids. The germline gives CDR1 DFQATT, CDR2 SNEGSKA (reference sequence). Trimming pared 1 base from V and 8 bases from J, leaving 14 bases between. CDR3: CSARAPGCDGYTF. CDR3 coding DNA: TGCAGTGCTAGAGCACCTGGATGTGACGGCTACACCTTC.

Note on this clonotype: This may be a read error, as it is one base from a much larger clone. This rearrangement joins TRBV5-4 to TRBJ2-1, with 8 positions matching TRBD1. V dropped 0 bases and J dropped 10; count of bases not matched to a gene: 9. Germline V gives CDR1 SGHNT, CDR2 YYREEE (reference sequence). There are 15 residues in the CDR3. The CDR3 protein is CASSLGDRWTREQFF. CDR3 nucleotide sequence: TGTGCCAGCAGCTTGGGGGACAGGTGGACACGGGAGCAGTTCTTC.

This clonotype was counted many times. The rearrangement uses TRBV7-2 and TRBJ2-7; the D is unclear. The germline CDR1 and CDR2 sequences are SGHTA and FQGNSA. V was trimmed by 4 bases and J by 0 bases, leaving 13 bases between them. This CDR3 has 15 amino acids. CDR3 sequence (DNA): TGTGCCAGCAGCTCCAAAGGCTCGAGCTCCTACGAGCAGTACTTC. Encoded protein: CASSSKGSSSYEQYF. Full variable domain (outside the CDR3, taken from reference TRBV7-2 and TRBJ2-7): GAGVSQSPSNKVTEKGKDVELRCDPISGHTALYWYRQSLGQGLEFLIYFQGNSAPDKSGLPSDRFSAERTGGSVSTLTIQRTQQEDSAVYLCASSSKGSSSYEQYFGPGTRLTVT.

In its sample, this clonotype was seen many times. This sequence joins TRBV7-2 and TRBJ2-1; D is uncertain. The V gene's germline CDR1 is SGHTA and CDR2 FQGNSA. The CDR3 runs to 17 residues. The germline V and J ends were trimmed by 2 bases and 0 bases, with 14 bases remaining between them. The CDR3 DNA reads as TGTGCCAGCAGCTTATCGGACCTACCACGCTCCTACAATGAGCAGTTCTTC. It encodes CASSLSDLPRSYNEQFF.